The clone carrying this T cell receptor beta chain was seen a handful of times. Antigen specificity is unknown. TCRdb recomputed calls from the RACE reads with MiXCR, one row per CDR3 protein. Here the sample spans approximately 77,000 distinct CDR3 sequences, roughly 15% being singletons. Time point specified: pre-sensitization, week 0. Documented treatment: therapeutic diphenylcyclopropenone sensitization with weekly scalp DPC. The entry originates in a study of human T cells and chemical hapten exposure. Per germline, CDR1 MGHDK and CDR2 SYGVNS. The V end lost 8 bases, the J end lost 3 bases, and 11 bases lay between the germline ends. The length of the CDR3 is 13 residues. Overall study results and limits: Against controls, expanded TCRs gave rise to significantly more large CDR3 similarity clusters.

The specimen was whole blood, collected in connection with sensitization to the hapten diphenylcyclopropenone (DPC). The source of this sequence is a woman aged 45 to 65 with alopecia areata. Some clones in this sample may be carry-over from other donors' samples. The V call is TRBV25-1, the J call TRBJ1-5; D might be TRBD1 (6 bases). For the CDR3, the DNA is TGTGCCAGCGGCACAGGGCCCAATCAGCCCCAGCATTTT. This gives the protein CASGTGPNQPQHF.